This T cell receptor (beta chain) was documented in a study of CD8 T cells in Susac syndrome. This CDR3 has 15 residues. The V segment lost 5 bases and the J segment 4 bases; nucleotides outside the gene matches: 7. Random hexamers served to reverse transcribe roughly 0.5 to 1 ug RNA. TCRdb fed the immunoSEQ multiplex PCR reads into MiXCR, producing one record per CDR3 protein. Seen here are about 150,000 distinct CDR3 sequences, 90% to 95% observed once, and the top ten hold more than 0.2%. The sequence derives from a human donor with multiple sclerosis. The rearrangement joins TRBV12-3 or TRBV12-4 to TRBJ2-1; 8 bases line up with TRBD2. Sequenced input: CD8+ T cells from PBMCs. The CDR3 loop is CASSESGGAYNEQFF. CDR3 sequence (DNA): TGTGCCAGCAGTGAAAGCGGGGGCGCATACAATGAGCAGTTCTTC.